This T cell receptor (beta chain) was observed in a study of blood T cell repertoires in COVID-19. Overall study: Samples of COVID-19 (acute and convalescent) were obtained from the United States, Italy and Spain. Sample material is recorded as cDNA or gDNA derived from T cells, B-cell-depleted T cells, or PBMCs.

J gave up 3 bases and V 2 bases, and 7 bases lay outside the gene matches. The CDR3 is made up of 16 amino acids. The germline V gene has CDR1 SGHNT and CDR2 YYREEE (reference sequence). Original analysis: Amplified reference gene primers provided the basis for estimating nucleated cell counts. Generated by immunoSEQ multiplex PCR, the TCRdb table keeps only in-frame clones and is missing some. From that table come the V and J calls and clone size; the DNA was used to work out D and trimming. The sample records a few hundred thousand clones, roughly nine tenths being singletons. Seattle enrolled patients during active infection and tracked them longitudinally.

The V call is TRBV5-4, the J call TRBJ1-2; 10 bases match TRBD1. Sequencing used peripheral blood. The source of this sequence is a woman aged 55-75 years with COVID-19, enrolled during active disease. The CDR3 DNA reads TGTGCCAGCAGCTTAATGACCGGGACAGGGGACTATGGCTACACCTTC. It translates to CASSLMTGTGDYGYTF.